These 21 T cell receptor beta chains were all obtained from the same sample, sequenced in a study of human T cells and chemical hapten exposure. Specified time point: pre-sensitization, week 0. Described treatment: therapeutic diphenylcyclopropenone sensitization with weekly scalp DPC. TCRdb re-derived calls from the RACE reads in MiXCR, one entry per CDR3 protein. The data hold 200,000 to 300,000 distinct CDR3 sequences, with roughly 8.9% observed a single time. The starting material was whole blood, obtained in connection with sensitization to the hapten diphenylcyclopropenone (DPC). The origin of the receptors is a middle-aged woman with alopecia areata. Some clones in this sample may be carry-over from other donors' samples.

The rearrangement joins TRBV15 to TRBJ1-1; TRBD1 agrees at 9 bases. Trimming took 2 bases from V and 4 from J; bases not matched to a gene: 11. This CDR3 region has 17 residues. Germline CDR1 is LNHNV and CDR2 is YYDKDF (reference sequence). The CDR3 DNA is TGTGCCACCAGCAGAAGGACAGGGGCGAACACGGGCACTGAAGCTTTCTTT. As protein: CATSRRTGANTGTEAFF.

This clonotype was seen a handful of times. The chain carries TRBV11-2 and TRBJ2-6; D unclear. The CDR3 has 17 residues. With 2 bases removed from V and 0 bases from J, the gap between germline ends came to 11 bases. Germline CDR1 is SGHAT and CDR2 is FQNNGV. CDR3 sequence (DNA): TGTGCCAGCAGCTTATATTTGCGGAGCTCTGGGGCCAACGTCCTGACTTTC. Its protein is CASSLYLRSSGANVLTF.

As for this clonotype: This may stem from a read error, because a much larger clone lies one nucleotide away. The chain is built from TRBV7-2 and TRBJ2-7, with D possibly being TRBD1 (6 bases). The CDR3 length is 15 residues. The V gene's germline CDR1 is SGHTA and CDR2 FQGNSA. The CDR3 nucleotides read TGTGCCAGCAGCCCCGGACAGCTTTATTACTACGAGCGGTACTTC. It codes for CASSPGQLYYYERYF.

This clonotype appeared a few times. The rearrangement joins TRBV5-5 to TRBJ2-5; D could derive from TRBD1 or TRBD2 (5 bases each). V was trimmed by 4 bases and J by 2 bases, leaving 18 bases between them. The CDR3 runs to 16 residues. Per the germline V gene, CDR1 is SGHKS and CDR2 is YYEKEE (reference sequence). The CDR3 loop is CASSKGEAGPQETQYF. The DNA for the CDR3 is TGTGCCAGCAGCAAGGGAGAGGCAGGGCCACAAGAGACCCAGTACTTC. The whole variable domain, filled in from reference TRBV5-5 and TRBJ2-5, reads DAGVTQSPTHLIKTRGQQVTLRCSPISGHKSVSWYQQVLGQGPQFIFQYYEKEERGRGNFPDRFSARQFPNYSSELNVNALLLGDSALYLCASSKGEAGPQETQYFGPGTRLLVL.

The chain uses TRBV4-1 and TRBJ1-3; the D is unclear. V lost 0 bases and J lost 7, with 16 bases in between. CDR3 length: 16 residues. Germline V gene data show CDR1 as MGHRA and CDR2 as YSYEKL. The chain's CDR3 is CASSQESALSVNTIYF. The CDR3 coding sequence is TGCGCCAGCAGCCAAGAGAGCGCGCTTTCGGTGAACACCATATATTTT.

This clonotype was seen ten or more times. The chain combines TRBV28 with TRBJ1-2; TRBD1 matches 7 bases. The germline V gene has CDR1 MDHEN and CDR2 SYDVKM. V was clipped by 3 bases and J by 8 bases; unmatched bases: 6. The CDR3 sequence is 13 residues long. The CDR3 bases are TGTGCCAGCAGTTTGGAGGGGGCGCGCGGCTACACCTTC. Translating it yields CASSLEGARGYTF.

This clonotype was counted a few times. V gene TRBV28 combines with J gene TRBJ2-1; 8 bases map to TRBD2. V was pared by 7 bases and J by 4 bases, with 12 bases of the junction left unmatched. Per the germline V gene, CDR1 is MDHEN and CDR2 is SYDVKM. The CDR3 has 16 residues. This CDR3 is CASTVRGLAGYNEQFF. CDR3 sequence (DNA): TGTGCCAGCACCGTAAGGGGTCTAGCGGGTTACAATGAGCAGTTCTTC.

This clonotype turned up a few times. This chain links TRBV7-2 with TRBJ2-3, with 10 bases matching TRBD1. V shed 1 base and J 4 bases; nucleotides not matched to a gene: 2. This CDR3 has 15 residues. Germline V lookup: CDR1 SGHTA, CDR2 FQGNSA. The DNA for the CDR3 is TGTGCCAGCAGCTTAGTGACAGGGGGCCCAGATACGCAGTATTTT. Protein product: CASSLVTGGPDTQYF.

This clonotype has only a few counts. At one end the junction does not follow the germline gene, possibly because of a read error. The V gene is TRBV12-3 or TRBV12-4, the J gene TRBJ2-2; 8 bases map to TRBD1. The CDR3 has 12 amino acids. CDR3 amino acids: CASSQSGGVRLF. In DNA form, the CDR3 reads TGTGCCAGCAGTCAATCAGGGGGCGTGAGGCTTTTT.

This chain uses TRBV12-3 or TRBV12-4 with TRBJ2-7; 10 bases map to TRBD1. After removal of 5 bases from V and 6 bases from J, the junction contained 7 bases not matched to a gene. The CDR3 is 14 residues long. This chain's CDR3 is CASSPTGGQSEQYF. CDR3 sequence (DNA): TGTGCCAGCAGTCCGACAGGGGGCCAGTCCGAGCAGTACTTC.

The chain has TRBV12-3 or TRBV12-4 and TRBJ2-5; D is unresolved. This CDR3 contains 13 residues. With 7 bases removed from V and 1 base from J, the gap between germline ends came to 10 bases. CDR3: CASTRAGQETQYF. The CDR3 nucleotides are TGTGCCAGCACTCGGGCAGGCCAAGAGACCCAGTACTTC.

This clonotype was seen repeatedly, ten times or more. This chain connects TRBV28 to TRBJ2-1, with a tentative D call TRBD2 (6 bases). V lost 5 bases to trimming and J lost 9 bases, with 23 bases between them. The CDR3 is 16 amino acids. Germline CDR1 MDHEN, CDR2 SYDVKM. CDR3: CASSPPGGVGNPEQFF. The CDR3, as DNA: TGTGCCAGCAGTCCGCCCGGGGGAGTAGGGAACCCTGAGCAGTTCTTC.

This clonotype was observed a handful of times. The rearrangement joins TRBV11-3 to TRBJ2-2, with D unresolved. Per germline, CDR1 SGHNT and CDR2 YENEEA. CDR3 length: 13 residues. Trimming pared 0 bases from V and 6 bases from J, leaving 5 bases between. Here the CDR3 reads CASSLDGAGELFF. CDR3 bases: TGTGCCAGCAGCTTAGATGGGGCCGGGGAGCTGTTTTTT. The complete variable domain, with remaining parts taken from reference TRBV11-3 and TRBJ2-2, reads EAGVVQSPRYKIIEKKQPVAFWCNPISGHNTLYWYLQNLGQGPELLIRYENEEAVDDSQLPKDRFSAERLKGVDSTLKIQPAELGDSAVYLCASSLDGAGELFFGEGSRLTVL.

The chain couples TRBV7-9 to TRBJ1-2, with 8 bases matching TRBD1. J gave up 6 bases and V 4 bases, and 10 bases lay outside the gene matches. The germline V gene encodes CDR1 SEHNR and CDR2 FQNEAQ (reference sequence). The CDR3 contains 15 residues. The CDR3 DNA follows: TGTGCCAGCAGCTCTAGTGGCCAGGGGGCAGATGGCTACACCTTC. It translates to CASSSSGQGADGYTF.

The chain employs TRBV5-1 and TRBJ2-3; TRBD1 agrees at 8 bases. Per the germline V gene, CDR1 is SGHRS and CDR2 is YFSETQ. The CDR3 has 16 amino acids. V lost 4 bases, J lost 3 bases, and 10 bases stayed unmatched. The CDR3 DNA reads as TGCGCCAGCAGCCAAACCCAGGGGGCACCAACAGATACGCAGTATTTT. It translates to CASSQTQGAPTDTQYF.

This clonotype was detected ten times or more. The genes are TRBV6-2 or TRBV6-3 and TRBJ2-1, with TRBD2 as a possible D gene (5 bases). Germline V gene data show CDR1 as MNHEY and CDR2 as SVGEGT. Trimming took off 8 bases at V and 6 bases at J, with 17 bases between the two ends. CDR3 length: 14 amino acids. The CDR3 loop reads CASGGGEVPNEQFF. The CDR3 DNA reads TGTGCCAGCGGAGGAGGCGAAGTCCCCAATGAGCAGTTCTTC.

This clonotype showed up just a few times. The rearrangement uses TRBV7-3 and TRBJ2-1; no firm D call. V lost 7 bases and J lost 10, with 20 bases in between. This CDR3 contains 14 residues. Germline assignment: CDR1 SGHTA and CDR2 FQGTGA. CDR3 region: CASNPDGPPREQFF. The DNA for the CDR3 is TGTGCCAGCAACCCCGACGGACCACCAAGGGAGCAGTTCTTC.

This clonotype turned up a few times. The J gene is TRBJ2-1, the V gene TRBV7-9, with D maybe TRBD2 (5 bases). With 6 bases removed from V and 5 bases from J, the gap between germline ends came to 11 bases. Germline V lookup: CDR1 SEHNR, CDR2 FQNEAQ (reference sequence). This CDR3 region has 13 residues. The DNA of the CDR3 is TGTGCCAGCAGGCCCACGGGGAACAATGAGCAGTTCTTC. Encoded protein: CASRPTGNNEQFF.

In its sample, this clonotype was seen a few times. The chain joins TRBV7-2 to TRBJ2-1; D perhaps matches TRBD2 (6 bases). The CDR3 runs 16 residues. The V end lost 5 bases, the J end lost 9 bases, and 23 bases lay between the germline ends. Germline CDR1 reads SGHTA; CDR2 reads FQGNSA. The CDR3 DNA is TGTGCCAGCAGCCCCTCCCAGGCCGGGAGTCGGGGTGAGCAGTTCTTC. Protein sequence: CASSPSQAGSRGEQFF.

This clonotype turned up a few times. The chain joins TRBV18 to TRBJ2-1, with D possibly being TRBD1 or TRBD2 (6 bases each). Trimming took 0 bases from V and 6 from J, leaving 15 bases between them. Germline V lookup: CDR1 KGHSH, CDR2 LQKENI. This CDR3 comprises 16 residues. The CDR3 coding sequence is TGTGCCAGCTCACCACCCTTCGGGGGCAATCGCAATGAGCAGTTCTTC. It yields the protein CASSPPFGGNRNEQFF.

This clonotype was detected a few times. The rearrangement joins TRBV12-3 or TRBV12-4 to TRBJ1-1; TRBD1 might be the D (5 bases). The CDR3 is 14 residues long. The germline V and J ends were trimmed by 3 bases and 2 bases, with 10 bases remaining between them. The CDR3 loop is CASSFGHTNTEAFF. The CDR3 DNA sequence: TGTGCCAGCAGTTTTGGACACACAAACACTGAAGCTTTCTTT.